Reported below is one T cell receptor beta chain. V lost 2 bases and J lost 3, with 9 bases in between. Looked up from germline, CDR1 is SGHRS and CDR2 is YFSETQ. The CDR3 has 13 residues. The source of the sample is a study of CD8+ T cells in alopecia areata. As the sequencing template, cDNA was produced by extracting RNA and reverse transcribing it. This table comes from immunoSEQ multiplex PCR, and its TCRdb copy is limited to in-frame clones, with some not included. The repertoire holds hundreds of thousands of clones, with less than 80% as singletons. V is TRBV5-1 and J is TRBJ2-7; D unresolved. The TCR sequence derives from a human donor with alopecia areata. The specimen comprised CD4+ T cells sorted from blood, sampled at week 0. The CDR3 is CASSFSEIYEQYF. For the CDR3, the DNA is TGCGCCAGCAGCTTTTCAGAGATCTACGAGCAGTACTTC.